This T cell receptor beta chain appears in the sequencing data of a study of T cell responses to AZD1222 COVID-19 vaccine. For the study at large: Pooled in the analysis were second doses at about 4 or about 12 weeks. Study observations and caveats: Reportedly, close to half of spike-specific TCRs are directed against unmutated variant regions. Every sample of the repertoires postdated the peak T cell response. CD4 TCRs associated with vaccination spanned spike, dominating at 160-218 and 743-854.

Looked up from germline, CDR1 is SGHRS and CDR2 is YFSETQ. V was pared by 2 bases and J by 7 bases, with 10 bases between. CDR3 size: 13 residues. About this clone: Its target is unknown.

Sequencing was performed with immunoSEQ multiplex PCR; in TCRdb, only in-frame clones are kept and a portion is missing. This table has some 130,000 clones, over 90% appearing once. The receptor comes from an adult in good health. The chain has TRBV5-1 and TRBJ2-4, with D tentatively TRBD1 or TRBD2 (5 bases each). Sequences were derived from peripheral blood, sampled on day 0 of AZD1222 vaccination. The CDR3 region is CASSFEWGNIQYF. The DNA of the CDR3 is TGCGCCAGCAGCTTCGAGTGGGGGAACATTCAGTACTTC.